These 19 T cell receptor beta chains came from one sample sequenced in a study of identical twins' blood T cells. TCRdb passed the 5' RACE reads through MiXCR, listing each CDR3 protein once. The table lists 300,000 to 400,000 distinct CDR3 sequences, 25% to 35% of them singletons, with roughly 6.1% in the top ten. Sequenced input: PBMCs. Receptors were obtained from a woman aged 18-49 years in good health.

The rearrangement uses TRBV7-9 and TRBJ2-3; 11 bases are shared with TRBD2. Losses at the gene ends were 3 bases for V and 0 bases for J; bases not matched to a gene: 8. Germline V gene data show CDR1 as SEHNR and CDR2 as FQNEAQ (reference sequence). The CDR3 loop spans 18 amino acids. This CDR3 is CASSFSPRLAGSTDTQYF. In nucleotides, the CDR3 is TGTGCCAGCAGCTTTAGCCCTCGACTAGCGGGGAGCACAGATACGCAGTATTTT.

A remark on this clonotype: The junction does not match germline at one end; this may be a read error. The chain couples TRBV10-3 to TRBJ1-1, with D possibly TRBD1 on 6 matching bases. The germline V gene encodes CDR1 ENHRY and CDR2 SYGVKD. This CDR3 has 14 amino acids. CDR3 DNA sequence: TGTGCCATCAGCGGACAGCAAGGGGACACTGAATCTTTCTTT. Translation gives CAISGQQGDTESFF.

The rearrangement uses TRBV18 and TRBJ1-3, with D perhaps TRBD1 (5 bases). The CDR3 has 14 residues. Between the trimmed V and J ends, which lost 3 bases and 2 bases, there was a span of 8 bases. Germline loops: CDR1 KGHSH, CDR2 LQKENI. As DNA, the CDR3 is TGTGCCAGCTCACCGGGGACGGCTGGAAACACCATATATTTT. Its protein product is CASSPGTAGNTIYF.

The chain recombines TRBV9 with TRBJ2-3, with D unclear. The CDR3 loop spans 14 amino acids. The germline V and J ends were trimmed by 2 bases and 1 base, with 8 bases remaining between them. In germline, CDR1 is SGDLS, CDR2 YYNGEE. The CDR3 sequence: CASSVIPGTDTQYF. For the CDR3, the DNA is TGTGCCAGCAGCGTCATTCCCGGCACAGATACGCAGTATTTT.

Many counts were recorded for this clonotype. This sequence joins TRBV12-3 or TRBV12-4 and TRBJ2-2; 10 positions agree with TRBD2. The trim removed 7 bases at V and 5 bases at J, leaving 7 bases unmatched. The CDR3 is 15 amino acids. DNA of the CDR3: TGTGCCAGCACCTTGATAGCGGGGGGTACCGGGGAGCTGTTTTTT. As protein: CASTLIAGGTGELFF.

In its sample, this clonotype was seen many times. The V call is TRBV2, the J call TRBJ1-1; D ambiguous. Germline CDR1 reads SNHLY; CDR2 reads FYNNEI. The V end lost 6 bases, the J end lost 9 bases, and 14 bases lay between the germline ends. This CDR3 spans 12 amino acids. CDR3 sequence (DNA): TGTGCCAGCAGACACCGGGAAGCCAAAGCTTTCTTT. This translates into CASRHREAKAFF.

This chain joins TRBV12-3 or TRBV12-4 and TRBJ2-1, with a tentative D call TRBD2 (6 bases). The V end lost 8 bases, the J end lost 0 bases, and 14 bases lay between the germline ends. There are 15 residues in the CDR3. The CDR3 DNA sequence: TGTGCCAGCCGGAAAAGCGGGTTCTCCTACAATGAGCAGTTCTTC. This encodes CASRKSGFSYNEQFF.

This chain links TRBV16 with TRBJ1-6; weak D call: TRBD1 (5 bases). The CDR3 runs 15 residues. Germline values: CDR1 KGHSY, CDR2 FQNENV. Trimming took 4 bases from V and 5 from J, leaving 12 bases between them. In nucleotides, the CDR3 is TGTGCCAGCAGCCCCTTTTACAGGAATAATTCACCCCTCCACTTT. Its protein is CASSPFYRNNSPLHF. Together with reference TRBV16 and TRBJ1-6, the CDR3 gives the full variable domain: GEEVAQTPKHLVRGEGQKAKLYCAPIKGHSYVFWYQQVLKNEFKFLISFQNENVFDETGMPKERFSAKCLPNSPCSLEIQATKLEDSAVYFCASSPFYRNNSPLHFGNGTRLTVT.

This sequence joins TRBV5-1 and TRBJ2-1, with 8 bases that match TRBD2. CDR1 SGHRS and CDR2 YFSETQ come from the germline V gene. J lost 0 bases, V lost 2 bases, and 13 bases had no gene match. CDR3 length equals 19 residues. The CDR3 sequence is CASSFGFSQRESSYNEQFF. CDR3 nucleotide sequence: TGCGCCAGCAGCTTCGGGTTTAGTCAGCGGGAGAGCTCCTACAATGAGCAGTTCTTC.

This clonotype was found a few times. The chain employs TRBV7-9 and TRBJ2-2, with D unclear. Germline V lookup: CDR1 SEHNR, CDR2 FQNEAQ (reference sequence). The CDR3 has 15 residues. V lost 2 bases and J 1 base, leaving 8 bases between the germline ends. CDR3 region: CASSLRRLNTGELFF. The CDR3 nucleotides read TGTGCCAGCAGCTTACGCCGATTGAACACCGGGGAGCTGTTTTTT.

On this clonotype: One end of the junction fails to match germline, which may point to a read error. The chain employs TRBV7-2 and TRBJ2-7; 10 bases line up with TRBD2. The CDR3 runs to 16 residues. Germline CDR1 SGHTA, CDR2 FQGNSA. CDR3 sequence (DNA): TGTGCCAACAGCTTCCTTAGCGGGGGGAAGTTCTACGAGCAGTACTTC. As protein: CANSFLSGGKFYEQYF. Filled out from reference TRBV7-2 and TRBJ2-7, the complete variable domain reads GAGVSQSPSNKVTEKGKDVELRCDPISGHTALYWYRQSLGQGLEFLIYFQGNSAPDKSGLPSDRFSAERTGGSVSTLTIQRTQQEDSAVYLCANSFLSGGKFYEQYFGPGTRLTVT.

This clonotype has ten or more counts. The chain recombines TRBV29-1 with TRBJ1-1; the match to TRBD1 covers 7 bases. In germline, CDR1 is SQVTM, CDR2 ANQGSEA. CDR3 length: 13 residues. The V segment lost 4 bases and the J segment 5 bases; nucleotides outside the gene matches: 7. The CDR3 bases are TGCAGCGTTGGAATGACAGGGACGACTGAAGCTTTCTTT. Translating gives CSVGMTGTTEAFF.

At least ten counts were recorded for this clonotype. The rearrangement links TRBV7-9 to TRBJ1-4; D is ambiguous. Per germline, CDR1 SEHNR and CDR2 FQNEAQ (reference sequence). Trimming took 2 bases from V and 7 from J, leaving 2 bases between them. CDR3 length equals 11 residues. As DNA, the CDR3 is TGTGCCAGCAGCTTACGTGAAAAACTGTTTTTT. Translation gives CASSLREKLFF.

The chain is built from TRBV5-8 and TRBJ2-2; D is uncertain. The V end lost 6 bases, the J end lost 4 bases, and 16 bases lay between the germline ends. Germline V gives CDR1 SGHTS, CDR2 YDEGEE. The CDR3 extends over 15 amino acids. CDR3 protein: CASTQKASSTGELFF. In DNA, the CDR3 is TGTGCCAGCACCCAGAAGGCTTCGTCCACCGGGGAGCTGTTTTTT.

The chain combines TRBV20-1 with TRBJ1-2; 9 nucleotides match TRBD1. V lost 5 bases and J lost 4; bases outside the gene matches: 5. CDR3 length equals 13 residues. The V gene's germline CDR1 is DFQATT and CDR2 SNEGSKA (reference sequence). The DNA for the CDR3 is TGCAGTGCTCGGGGACAGGGAGGCTATGGCTACACCTTC. Its protein product is CSARGQGGYGYTF.

The J gene is TRBJ1-6, the V gene TRBV9; D is ambiguous. Germline V CDR1 and CDR2: SGDLS, YYNGEE. V was shortened by 1 base and J by 8 bases, with 7 bases between the two germline ends. The CDR3 extends over 13 amino acids. The CDR3 nucleotides read TGTGCCAGCAGCGTACAACCTGATTCACCCCTCCACTTT. It encodes CASSVQPDSPLHF. Variable domain in full (rest from reference TRBV9 and TRBJ1-6): DSGVTQTPKHLITATGQRVTLRCSPRSGDLSVYWYQQSLDQGLQFLIQYYNGEERAKGNILERFSAQQFPDLHSELNLSSLELGDSALYFCASSVQPDSPLHFGNGTRLTVT.

This clonotype was counted between two and nine times. This chain links TRBV20-1 with TRBJ1-6; D remains ambiguous. Germline assignment: CDR1 DFQATT and CDR2 SNEGSKA (reference sequence). Trimming cost V 0 bases and J 9 bases, with 18 bases left between them. CDR3 length: 16 residues. The CDR3 protein is CSAREGHRDFFSPLHF. CDR3 bases: TGCAGTGCTAGAGAAGGGCACCGGGATTTTTTTTCACCCCTCCACTTT.

The CDR3 protein is CAISESSAVNTEAFF. The CDR3, as DNA: TGTGCCATCAGTGAGTCGAGTGCGGTGAACACTGAAGCTTTCTTT. This sequence joins TRBV10-3 and TRBJ1-1; D not certain. Germline V gives CDR1 ENHRY, CDR2 SYGVKD. Trimming took 0 bases from V and 0 from J, leaving 8 bases between them. The CDR3 is 15 residues long.

This clonotype was counted a few times. The DNA for the CDR3 is TGCGCCAGCAGCTACTCCGGGACCATCTTTGTGGGAGAGCAGTACTTC. It translates to CASSYSGTIFVGEQYF. This rearrangement joins TRBV5-1 to TRBJ2-7; D possibly matches TRBD1 or TRBD2 (5 bases each). This CDR3 is 16 amino acids long. The germline V gene has CDR1 SGHRS and CDR2 YFSETQ. V lost 3 bases, J lost 7 bases, and 23 bases lay in between.